This T cell receptor (beta chain) was observed in a study of cytomegalovirus exposure and HLA in healthy donors. As for the study in general: Earlier sequencing of approximately 180 million T cells yielded around 100 million unique TCR beta sequences.

Notes on this clone: The antigen remains unidentified.

Nominally healthy donors were sampled, though unrecorded immune exposures were likely. Vbeta (60) and Jbeta (13) primers were used in the PCR. Using immunoSEQ multiplex PCR, the repertoire was profiled, and TCRdb retains in-frame clones only, with some absent. The profile shows about 160,000 clones, approximately 78% of them singletons. Study results and caveats: Available immune exposure information was restricted to CMV serostatus only. Most CMV-associated TCR beta chains were later found to appear HLA-restricted.

Sequencing was carried out using PBMCs. The sequence was collected from a male donor in good health and CMV-seronegative.

The DNA of the CDR3 is TGTGCCAGCAGTCCCGACAGGTTCTATGGCTACACCTTC. This translates into CASSPDRFYGYTF. The chain uses TRBV27 and TRBJ1-2; TRBD1 is a possible D gene (6 bases). Germline values: CDR1 MNHEY, CDR2 SMNVEV (reference sequence). Trimming shortened V by 5 bases and J by 4 bases, and 11 bases separated the two germline ends. This CDR3 contains 13 residues.